This entry concerns a single T cell receptor (beta chain). The antigen is undetermined. Individual cDNA molecules received unique molecular identifiers during library preparation. TCRdb independently ran MiXCR on the 5' RACE reads; one entry per CDR3 protein. In the table there are under 35,000 distinct CDR3 sequences, 5.4% of which are singletons. This sample was taken from a study of early T cells in non-severe SARS-CoV-2 infection. Study findings and constraints: Anti-spike CD8 responses were favored by VDJdb matching, which missed private and CD4 specificities.

Germline V gene data show CDR1 as SGHRS and CDR2 as YFSETQ. Trimming stripped 0 bases from V and 7 bases from J, with 8 bases between. The CDR3 has 12 amino acids. The sequence derives from an adult who was a healthcare worker with PCR-confirmed SARS-CoV-2 infection or an uninfected control (not recorded which). The chain carries TRBV5-1 and TRBJ2-7; maybe TRBD2 (6 bases). Sequenced sample: whole blood. In DNA form, the CDR3 reads TGCGCCAGCAGCTTGGTTGCGGGGGAGCAGTACTTC. Translating it yields CASSLVAGEQYF.